A single T cell receptor beta chain is shown here with its context. Authors' processing steps: For nucleated cells, counts were estimated from reference gene primer amplification. TCRdb's table, derived via immunoSEQ multiplex PCR, lists solely in-frame clones and lacks some. The D gene and trimming were derived from the DNA, and the V and J assignments and clone size from that table. The sample carries about 76,000 clones, approximately 86% recorded once. The CDR3 length is 15 residues. V lost 1 base to trimming and J lost 4 bases, with 14 bases between them. Germline-derived CDR1 and CDR2 are SGHVS and FNYEAQ. This specimen belongs to a study of blood T cell repertoires in COVID-19. Study as a whole: Samples came from the United States, Italy and Spain, spanning acute and convalescent COVID-19. PBMCs, B-cell-depleted T cells, or T cells provided the cDNA or gDNA that made up the material.

This chain connects TRBV7-6 to TRBJ2-7; TRBD2 is a possible D gene (5 bases). Input material: peripheral blood. This TCR was recovered from a human donor in a cohort sampled during active COVID-19. The CDR3 DNA reads TGTGCCAGCAGCTTAGATTTGTCCAGCGGATACGAGCAGTACTTC. This encodes CASSLDLSSGYEQYF.